This is a list of T cell receptor beta chains from one sample in a study of blood T cell repertoires in COVID-19. Here immunoSEQ multiplex PCR was the method, and the copy in TCRdb shows in-frame clones only, minus some. The repertoire holds 130,000 to 150,000 clones, approximately 90% seen once, with roughly 4% in the top ten. The sequencing sample was made of peripheral blood. These receptors all come from a woman aged 40 to 50 with acute or convalescent COVID-19. CDR3s include the opening cysteine and the closing phenylalanine or tryptophan. A D gene is named only where the DNA matches it firmly. Clone size, where shown, is once, few, many, or a class for clones that have expanded.

j_call clone_size d_call v_call cdr3_aa cdr3_nt
TRBJ1-1 - TRBD1 TRBV10-3 CAIRGDRVTEAFF TGTGCCATCAGGGGGGACAGGGTGACTGAAGCTTTCTTT
TRBJ1-2 - - TRBV7-8 CASSPRVITGLYGYTF TGTGCCAGCAGCCCTAGGGTAATTACAGGGCTCTATGGCTACACCTTC
TRBJ1-2 - - TRBV9 CASSLGQTMGVGGYTF TGTGCCAGCAGTCTCGGACAGACTATGGGGGTTGGTGGCTACACCTTC
TRBJ1-1 few - TRBV7-8 CASSTRGGITEAFF TGTGCCAGCAGCACTAGGGGAGGGATCACTGAAGCTTTCTTT
TRBJ1-1 - TRBD1 TRBV19 CASSTWDRGLNTEAFF TGTGCCAGTAGTACTTGGGACAGAGGGCTTAACACTGAAGCTTTCTTT
TRBJ2-1 - TRBD1 TRBV27 CASSVPPGQGGYEQFF TGTGCCAGCAGTGTCCCGCCGGGACAGGGGGGCTATGAGCAGTTCTTC
TRBJ1-2 - - TRBV19 CASSTFSGGARNYGYTF TGTGCCAGTAGTACCTTCAGTGGGGGGGCCCGTAACTATGGCTACACCTTC
TRBJ1-1 once - TRBV7-9 CASSPAGMNTEAFF TGTGCCAGCAGTCCCGCGGGGATGAACACTGAAGCTTTCTTT
TRBJ1-6 - - TRBV5-1 CASSLVQSNSPLHF TGCGCCAGCAGCTTGGTTCAGTCAAATTCACCCCTCCACTTT
TRBJ1-1 - - TRBV2 CASSEGPTGVMNTEAFF TGTGCCAGCAGTGAGGGGCCGACTGGCGTCATGAACACTGAAGCTTTCTTT